What follows are 17 T cell receptor beta chains derived from one specimen sequenced in a study of OX40 agonist ivuxolimab in advanced cancers. Assay: immunoSEQ multiplex PCR; the TCRdb copy retains only in-frame clones and omits some. Here the sample spans about 59,000 clones, 82% being singletons. The specimen comprised CD4+ or CD8+ T cells sorted from blood, sampled in a trial of the OX40 agonist ivuxolimab. All receptors derive from an adult with an advanced solid tumor such as melanoma, head and neck, liver or kidney cancer.

As to this clone: At the DNA level, this CDR3 is encoded by other sequences in the same sample as well. V and J are TRBV28 and TRBJ1-3; a possible D gene is TRBD1 (6 bases). The CDR3 has 14 amino acids. The germline V and J ends were trimmed by 3 bases and 4 bases, with 10 bases remaining between them. The V gene's germline CDR1 is MDHEN and CDR2 SYDVKM. CDR3 sequence (DNA): TGTGCCAGCAGTTTGAGAACAGGGGGAAACACCATATATTTT. Translated, it gives CASSLRTGGNTIYF.

V is TRBV28 and J is TRBJ2-7; either TRBD1 or TRBD2 may fit D (5 bases each). The CDR3 runs 15 residues. Germline V gene lookup returns CDR1 MDHEN and CDR2 SYDVKM. V gave up 6 bases and J gave up 3 bases, with 18 bases separating them. The CDR3 spells CASRPPGMRGYEQYF. CDR3 coding DNA: TGTGCCAGCAGACCGCCGGGGATGAGGGGCTACGAGCAGTACTTC.

This clone came up once. This chain connects TRBV9 to TRBJ1-4; D remains ambiguous. Germline assignment: CDR1 SGDLS and CDR2 YYNGEE. The ends were cut back, 4 bases at V and 7 bases at J, with 17 bases in the middle. The CDR3 runs 15 residues. The CDR3 sequence: CASSPHLLSGEKLFF. The DNA of the CDR3 is TGTGCCAGCAGCCCGCACCTTCTATCGGGTGAAAAACTGTTTTTT.

This clone showed up just a few times. The gene calls are TRBV2 and TRBJ2-1, with a possible D match to TRBD2 (5 bases). CDR3 length equals 13 residues. Germline V gene data show CDR1 as SNHLY and CDR2 as FYNNEI. The V end lost 7 bases, the J end lost 8 bases, and 15 bases lay between the germline ends. The CDR3 coding sequence is TGTGCCAGCACGACCCAACTAGTAGATGAGCAGTTCTTC. Protein product: CASTTQLVDEQFF. The complete variable domain, with remaining parts taken from reference TRBV2 and TRBJ2-1, reads EPEVTQTPSHQVTQMGQEVILRCVPISNHLYFYWYRQILGQKVEFLVSFYNNEISEKSEIFDDQFSVERPDGSNFTLKIRSTKLEDSAMYFCASTTQLVDEQFFGPGTRLTVL.

V and J are TRBV5-4 and TRBJ1-6; maybe TRBD1 (5 bases). V gave up 0 bases and J gave up 0 bases, with 10 bases separating them. Germline assignment: CDR1 SGHNT and CDR2 YYREEE (reference sequence). The CDR3 sequence is 17 residues long. The CDR3 region is CASSLGAGSSYNSPLHF. In DNA, the CDR3 is TGTGCCAGCAGCTTGGGCGCAGGGAGCTCCTATAATTCACCCCTCCACTTT.

The chain combines TRBV2 with TRBJ2-1, with 10 bases aligning to TRBD2. V lost 4 bases and J lost 2; bases outside the gene matches: 2. Looked up from germline, CDR1 is SNHLY and CDR2 is FYNNEI. The CDR3 loop spans 15 amino acids. The chain's CDR3 is CASSASGRAYNEQFF. CDR3 DNA: TGTGCCAGCAGTGCTAGCGGGAGAGCCTACAATGAGCAGTTCTTC. The variable domain in full, with the rest retrieved from reference TRBV2 and TRBJ2-1, is EPEVTQTPSHQVTQMGQEVILRCVPISNHLYFYWYRQILGQKVEFLVSFYNNEISEKSEIFDDQFSVERPDGSNFTLKIRSTKLEDSAMYFCASSASGRAYNEQFFGPGTRLTVL.

This clone was recorded a few times. This chain connects TRBV28 to TRBJ2-7, with D maybe TRBD1 (6 bases). CDR1 is MDHEN, CDR2 SYDVKM, per germline. This CDR3 spans 15 amino acids. Trimming removed 2 bases at V and 3 bases at J, with 14 bases between. CDR3 coding DNA: TGTGCCAGCAGTTTAACCTACAGGACAGACTACGAGCAGTACTTC. It encodes CASSLTYRTDYEQYF.

This clone was seen a single time. Here the CDR3 DNA reads TGTGCCAGTAGTATCCCGGGACTAGCGGGAGCTGCGTTCTTC. As protein: CASSIPGLAGAAFF. The J gene is TRBJ2-1, the V gene TRBV19; 14 bases align to TRBD2. The CDR3 totals 14 residues. V gave up 3 bases and J gave up 15 bases; unmatched junction bases: 7. Germline V gives CDR1 LNHDA, CDR2 SQIVND (reference sequence).

The rearrangement links TRBV20-1 to TRBJ1-2; 7 bases are a match to TRBD1. Per germline, CDR1 DFQATT and CDR2 SNEGSKA (reference sequence). This CDR3 region has 11 residues. This CDR3 is CRINRGGGYTF. The CDR3 DNA is TGCAGGATAAACAGGGGAGGGGGCTACACCTTC.

This clone was seen more than once but under ten times. The chain recombines TRBV30 with TRBJ1-5, with 7 bases fitting TRBD1. The CDR3 has 14 residues. V trimming: 2 bases; J trimming: 0 bases; junction bases outside the gene matches: 1. The germline gives CDR1 GTSNPN, CDR2 SVGIG (reference sequence). The CDR3 bases are TGTGCCTGGAGTTCAGGGGGTAGCAATCAGCCCCAGCATTTT. Its translation: CAWSSGGSNQPQHF.

Only one count was recorded for this clone. The chain links TRBV6-5 to TRBJ2-6; no definite D call. This CDR3 has 14 residues. Trimming took 6 bases from V and 2 from J, leaving 8 bases between them. CDR1 is MNHEY and CDR2 is SVGAGI in the germline V gene. CDR3 in DNA: TGTGCCAGCAGCCCCCAGGCTGGGGCCAACGTCCTGACTTTC. Protein product: CASSPQAGANVLTF.

The chain recombines TRBV5-4 with TRBJ1-1; no clear D. This CDR3 has 15 residues. Trimming took off 5 bases at V and 11 bases at J, with 25 bases between the two ends. Germline CDR1 reads SGHNT; CDR2 reads YYREEE (reference sequence). CDR3 in amino acids: CASSHTFPRRTMAFF. The CDR3 DNA sequence: TGTGCCAGCAGTCATACATTTCCCAGGCGGACTATGGCTTTCTTT.

This clone was recorded only once. The rearrangement joins TRBV2 to TRBJ2-5; D may correspond to TRBD1 or TRBD2 (5 bases each). The CDR3 runs 13 residues. Per germline, CDR1 SNHLY and CDR2 FYNNEI. V was shortened by 7 bases and J by 5 bases, with 14 bases between the two germline ends. The CDR3 protein is CASKTEGDETQYF. CDR3 DNA: TGTGCCAGCAAGACAGAGGGAGATGAGACCCAGTACTTC.

The V and J genes are TRBV30 and TRBJ2-5; tentative D call: TRBD2 (6 bases). CDR1 and CDR2 from the germline V gene are GTSNPN and SVGIG (reference sequence). V gave up 1 base and J gave up 4 bases, with 10 bases separating them. This CDR3 is built from 13 residues. As DNA, the CDR3 is TGTGCCTGGAGTGATGGAGGGAGAGAGACCCAGTACTTC. Translating it yields CAWSDGGRETQYF. Filled out from reference TRBV30 and TRBJ2-5, the complete variable domain reads SQTIHQWPATLVQPVGSPLSLECTVEGTSNPNLYWYRQAAGRGLQLLFYSVGIGQISSEVPQNLSASRPQDRQFILSSKKLLLSDSGFYLCAWSDGGRETQYFGPGTRLLVL.

The chain joins TRBV7-2 to TRBJ1-6; a weak D match, TRBD1 (6 bases). Per the germline V gene, CDR1 is SGHTA and CDR2 is FQGNSA. The CDR3 covers 14 residues. The V and J ends lost 1 base and 10 bases respectively, with 11 bases between them. The CDR3 protein is CASSLGLGGSPLHF. The DNA for the CDR3 is TGTGCCAGCAGCTTAGGTTTAGGGGGATCACCCCTCCACTTT.

The rearrangement uses TRBV7-2 and TRBJ2-1; D remains ambiguous. Germline V gene data show CDR1 as SGHTA and CDR2 as FQGNSA. The CDR3 spans 14 residues. The V and J ends lost 2 bases and 8 bases respectively, with 13 bases between them. The CDR3 loop reads CASSLPSLDDEQFF. CDR3 nucleotides: TGTGCCAGCAGCTTACCCAGCCTCGACGATGAGCAGTTCTTC.

In its sample, this clone was seen a few times. The chain has TRBV14 and TRBJ1-1, with D possibly being TRBD1 (6 bases). V shed 3 bases and J shed 5 bases, with 16 bases lying between them. Germline V CDR1 and CDR2: SGHDN, FVKESK. This CDR3 region has 15 residues. The CDR3 loop is CASSHMFRGGTEAFF. The CDR3 DNA reads as TGTGCCAGCAGCCATATGTTTAGGGGGGGGACTGAAGCTTTCTTT.